The next 23 T cell receptor beta chains were all read from a single sample in a study of shared clonotypes between healthy human individuals. The method was immunoSEQ multiplex PCR; TCRdb's version includes in-frame clones alone and lacks a portion of them. The table shows roughly 2 million clones, with about 95% occurring only once. Cells designated naive CD8 were CD45RO-negative and were positively selected for CCR7, with terminally differentiated effector memory CD45RA+ cells excluded. The specimen was naive CD8+ T cells sorted from blood. These receptors all come from a man aged 18-30 years in good health.

J is TRBJ1-5 and V is TRBV15; 8 bases are a match to TRBD1. Germline V lookup: CDR1 LNHNV, CDR2 YYDKDF (reference sequence). This CDR3 is built from 14 residues. With 3 bases clipped from V and 7 bases from J, the junction kept 5 bases outside the gene matches. CDR3 region: CATSSRGQDQPQHF. The CDR3 DNA reads TGTGCCACCAGCAGCAGGGGGCAGGACCAGCCCCAGCATTTT.

This chain uses TRBV7-9 with TRBJ2-7, with TRBD1 matching 7 bases. The CDR3 length is 13 residues. V lost 5 bases, J lost 5 bases, and 6 bases stayed unmatched. Per the germline V gene, CDR1 is SEHNR and CDR2 is FQNEAQ (reference sequence). The CDR3 bases are TGTGCCAGCAGCCTACAGGGGTCCAACGAGCAGTACTTC. Translating it yields CASSLQGSNEQYF.

The chain is built from TRBV9 and TRBJ2-7; 10 nucleotides align to TRBD2. CDR1 SGDLS and CDR2 YYNGEE come from the germline V gene. Trimming cost V 2 bases and J 5 bases; bases outside gene matches: 7. This CDR3 is 15 amino acids long. CDR3 DNA sequence: TGTGCCAGCAGCGTTTCTCTTAGCGGGGGGCACGAGCAGTACTTC. It yields the protein CASSVSLSGGHEQYF.

The chain employs TRBV5-1 and TRBJ1-4; 7 nucleotides align to TRBD1. The CDR3 is made up of 14 amino acids. Trimming cost V 2 bases and J 7 bases; bases outside gene matches: 5. Germline loops: CDR1 SGHRS, CDR2 YFSETQ. The CDR3 DNA sequence: TGCGCCAGCAGCTTAGGGGGCAACCCTGAAAAACTGTTTTTT. It is translated as CASSLGGNPEKLFF.

The V call is TRBV7-9, the J call TRBJ2-5; 7 bases line up with TRBD1. This CDR3 comprises 16 residues. Trimming cost V 5 bases and J 5 bases; bases outside gene matches: 14. Germline CDR1 and CDR2: SEHNR and FQNEAQ (reference sequence). CDR3 loop: CASSARTGWPVETQYF. Written as DNA, the CDR3 is TGTGCCAGCAGCGCAAGGACAGGTTGGCCTGTGGAGACCCAGTACTTC.

The V call is TRBV5-6, the J call TRBJ2-7; D may correspond to TRBD1 or TRBD2 (5 bases each). Trimming removed 3 bases from V and 1 base from J, with 11 bases in between. This CDR3 contains 14 residues. The germline gives CDR1 SGHDT, CDR2 YYEEEE. CDR3 region: CASSYGDRSYEQYF. The CDR3, as DNA: TGTGCCAGCAGCTACGGGGACCGTTCCTACGAGCAGTACTTC.

The chain recombines TRBV5-1 with TRBJ2-7; no reliable D call. The CDR3 consists of 14 residues. Germline V lookup: CDR1 SGHRS, CDR2 YFSETQ. The V end was cut by 0 bases, the J end by 7 bases, with 14 bases between. CDR3 bases: TGCGCCAGCAGCTTGGACGCAGGAGAAGGAGAGCAGTACTTC. Translation gives CASSLDAGEGEQYF.

This clone is a singleton in its sample. This rearrangement joins TRBV7-9 to TRBJ1-1; no reliable D call. Trimming shortened V by 4 bases and J by 9 bases, and 9 bases separated the two germline ends. CDR1 and CDR2 from the germline V gene are SEHNR and FQNEAQ (reference sequence). This CDR3 has 11 residues. This CDR3 is CASSSLPQAFF. The CDR3 DNA reads as TGTGCCAGCAGCTCCTTACCCCAAGCTTTCTTT.

The rearrangement joins TRBV27 to TRBJ1-2; D remains unclear. Between the trimmed V and J ends, which lost 5 bases and 0 bases, there was a span of 13 bases. Germline loops: CDR1 MNHEY, CDR2 SMNVEV (reference sequence). The CDR3 is made up of 15 amino acids. The CDR3 reads CASSDGPPANYGYTF. CDR3 bases: TGTGCCAGCAGTGATGGACCGCCAGCTAACTATGGCTACACCTTC.

This clone was observed once. V and J are TRBV19 and TRBJ2-6, with D unresolved. Germline values: CDR1 LNHDA, CDR2 SQIVND (reference sequence). Trimming took 3 bases from V and 0 from J, leaving 6 bases between them. The length of the CDR3 is 15 residues. The CDR3 loop is CASSIGDSGANVLTF. DNA of the CDR3: TGTGCCAGTAGTATTGGAGACTCTGGGGCCAACGTCCTGACTTTC.

CDR3: CASSMAAAYEQYF. For the CDR3, the DNA is TGTGCCAGTAGTATGGCGGCAGCCTACGAGCAGTACTTC. V is TRBV19 and J is TRBJ2-7; no clear D. Germline assignment: CDR1 LNHDA and CDR2 SQIVND (reference sequence). Trimming stripped 3 bases from V and 2 bases from J, with 8 bases between. CDR3 length: 13 residues.

The gene calls are TRBV14 and TRBJ1-2; D ambiguous. The V gene lost 1 base and the J gene lost 8 bases, with 14 bases spanning the gap. Germline lookup yields CDR1 SGHDN and CDR2 FVKESK. The CDR3 sequence is 14 residues long. DNA of the CDR3: TGTGCCAGCAGCCAAGTTACGTCCCCGCGCGGCTACACCTTC. Residues: CASSQVTSPRGYTF. The full variable domain, with the rest looked up from reference TRBV14 and TRBJ1-2, is EAGVTQFPSHSVIEKGQTVTLRCDPISGHDNLYWYRRVMGKEIKFLLHFVKESKQDESGMPNNRFLAERTGGTYSTLKVQPAELEDSGVYFCASSQVTSPRGYTFGSGTRLTVV.

V gene TRBV7-6 combines with J gene TRBJ1-3; D possibly corresponds to TRBD1 (5 bases). V shed 2 bases and J shed 1 base, with 12 bases lying between them. CDR1 and CDR2 from the germline V gene are SGHVS and FNYEAQ. The CDR3 runs to 16 residues. CDR3 DNA sequence: TGTGCCAGCAGCTTAAATGGACAAGGGTCTGGAAACACCATATATTTT. Translating gives CASSLNGQGSGNTIYF.

This chain joins TRBV5-1 and TRBJ2-3, with a tentative D call TRBD2 (6 bases). CDR1 SGHRS and CDR2 YFSETQ come from the germline V gene. V lost 4 bases and J 3 bases, leaving 18 bases between the germline ends. The CDR3 has 16 amino acids. CDR3 residues: CASSGPGGEITDTQYF. The DNA for the CDR3 is TGCGCCAGCAGCGGCCCGGGCGGGGAGATTACAGATACGCAGTATTTT.

This rearrangement joins TRBV27 to TRBJ2-3; TRBD2 aligns across 8 bases. V lost 3 bases to trimming and J lost 3 bases; unmatched junction nucleotides: 5. This CDR3 comprises 15 residues. The germline V gene has CDR1 MNHEY and CDR2 SMNVEV (reference sequence). The CDR3 region has the DNA TGTGCCAGCAGTTTCGGGGGGGGGTGGACAGATACGCAGTATTTT. It specifies CASSFGGGWTDTQYF.

The gene calls are TRBV13 and TRBJ2-7; D is unresolved. The CDR3 runs 14 residues. The germline V and J ends were trimmed by 2 bases and 3 bases, with 11 bases remaining between them. The germline CDR1 and CDR2 sequences are PRHDT and FYEKMQ (reference sequence). The CDR3 protein is CASSLYSSFYEQYF. The CDR3, as DNA: TGTGCCAGCAGCTTATACTCTAGTTTCTACGAGCAGTACTTC.

V usage is TRBV11-2 and J usage is TRBJ1-6, with D unclear. CDR3 length: 16 amino acids. Per the germline V gene, CDR1 is SGHAT and CDR2 is FQNNGV. Between the trimmed V and J ends, which lost 0 bases and 6 bases, there was a span of 12 bases. The CDR3 sequence: CASSLDLPGFNSPLHF. For the CDR3, the DNA is TGTGCCAGCAGCTTAGATCTGCCAGGATTTAATTCACCCCTCCACTTT. Using reference TRBV11-2 and TRBJ1-6 for the parts outside the CDR3, the full variable domain is EAGVAQSPRYKIIEKRQSVAFWCNPISGHATLYWYQQILGQGPKLLIQFQNNGVVDDSQLPKDRFSAERLKGVDSTLKIQPAKLEDSAVYLCASSLDLPGFNSPLHFGNGTRLTVT.

In DNA form, the CDR3 reads TGCGCCAGCAGCCAAGTGGTGTCCGGAAACACCATATATTTT. As protein: CASSQVVSGNTIYF. This rearrangement joins TRBV4-1 to TRBJ1-3; D is ambiguous. The germline V gene has CDR1 MGHRA and CDR2 YSYEKL. V lost 1 base and J 4 bases, leaving 8 bases between the germline ends. This CDR3 is built from 14 residues.

V gene TRBV28 combines with J gene TRBJ2-5, with unresolved D. CDR1 MDHEN and CDR2 SYDVKM come from the germline V gene. Trimming left V 3 bases short and J 5 bases short, with 4 bases between. The CDR3 loop spans 11 amino acids. The CDR3 reads CASSFYETQYF. The CDR3 region has the DNA TGTGCCAGCAGTTTTTATGAGACCCAGTACTTC. The whole variable domain, filled in from reference TRBV28 and TRBJ2-5, reads DVKVTQSSRYLVKRTGEKVFLECVQDMDHENMFWYRQDPGLGLRLIYFSYDVKMKEKGDIPEGYSVSREKKERFSLILESASTNQTSMYLCASSFYETQYFGPGTRLLVL.

The chain uses TRBV4-1 and TRBJ1-1; no clear D gene. Per germline, CDR1 MGHRA and CDR2 YSYEKL. The CDR3 is 15 amino acids. With 3 bases removed from V and 1 base from J, the gap between germline ends came to 12 bases. This chain's CDR3 is CASSQHVRANTEAFF. CDR3 DNA sequence: TGCGCCAGCAGCCAGCATGTCCGGGCGAACACTGAAGCTTTCTTT.

The rearrangement uses TRBV6-4 and TRBJ2-3; D is unclear. The CDR3 runs 14 residues. V was trimmed by 2 bases and J by 2 bases, leaving 8 bases between them. CDR1 is MRHNA and CDR2 is SNTAGT in the germline V gene. The CDR3 sequence: CASSDHMYTDTQYF. As DNA, the CDR3 is TGTGCCAGCAGTGACCATATGTACACAGATACGCAGTATTTT.

The CDR3 is CASSPTGGGTDTQYF. The CDR3 DNA sequence: TGTGCCAGCAGCCCAACAGGGGGTGGCACAGATACGCAGTATTTT. The chain is built from TRBV2 and TRBJ2-3; 8 bases map to TRBD1. The ends lost 6 bases at V and 1 base at J; junction bases unmatched: 6. Per germline, CDR1 SNHLY and CDR2 FYNNEI. The CDR3 runs to 15 residues.

J is TRBJ2-5 and V is TRBV14; the D call may be TRBD1 or TRBD2 (7 bases each). Germline assignment: CDR1 SGHDN and CDR2 FVKESK. The CDR3 sequence is 17 residues long. V lost 3 bases and J 1 base, leaving 18 bases between the germline ends. CDR3 residues: CASSQLGGGGLQETQYF. Written as DNA, the CDR3 is TGTGCCAGCAGCCAGTTAGGGGGCGGGGGCCTCCAAGAGACCCAGTACTTC.